The present entry profiles one T cell receptor beta chain with its context. Its antigen is not known. Germline V CDR1 and CDR2: DFQATT, SNEGSKA (reference sequence). This CDR3 region has 11 residues. V shed 6 bases, J shed 11 bases, and the junction held 9 bases outside the gene matches. Both CD4+ and CD8+ T cells were separated by sorting PBMCs. RNA was isolated and reverse transcribed to cDNA, the sequencing template. The table came from immunoSEQ multiplex PCR; TCRdb's copy has only in-frame clones and leaves some out. The profile shows some 160,000 clones, roughly 58% of them singletons. This entry comes from a study of CD8+ T cells in alopecia areata. General observations from the study: The study found TCR sharing across patients less clear than in mice, possibly for HLA reasons. More clonal than normal scalp was lesional scalp, particularly alopecia totalis/universalis. When scalp samples are sequenced, resident alphabeta T cells of normal skin are also captured.

The sequenced material came from CD8+ T cells sorted from blood. This sequence joins TRBV20-1 and TRBJ2-7, with 8 nucleotides matching TRBD2. This sequence was found in a human donor in good health. The chain's CDR3 is CSAPVAGNEYF. The CDR3 DNA reads TGCAGTGCACCTGTAGCGGGAAACGAGTACTTC.